Sequencing of this T cell receptor beta chain was carried out in a study of technical replicates of blood from a handful of donors. Clones were read by immunoSEQ multiplex PCR, and TCRdb kept only the in-frame ones, dropping some. The sample carries about 100,000 clones, roughly 95% recorded once. Trimming took off 6 bases at V and 0 bases at J, with 8 bases between the two ends. CDR3 size: 13 residues. Germline V CDR1 and CDR2: SGHAT, FQNNGV. This chain uses TRBV11-2 with TRBJ1-2; D may be TRBD1 (5 bases). Sequences were obtained from T cells isolated from PBMCs. The TCR sequence derives from a human donor in good health. In DNA form, the CDR3 reads TGTGCCAGCAGACCGACAGCTAACTATGGCTACACCTTC. This encodes CASRPTANYGYTF.